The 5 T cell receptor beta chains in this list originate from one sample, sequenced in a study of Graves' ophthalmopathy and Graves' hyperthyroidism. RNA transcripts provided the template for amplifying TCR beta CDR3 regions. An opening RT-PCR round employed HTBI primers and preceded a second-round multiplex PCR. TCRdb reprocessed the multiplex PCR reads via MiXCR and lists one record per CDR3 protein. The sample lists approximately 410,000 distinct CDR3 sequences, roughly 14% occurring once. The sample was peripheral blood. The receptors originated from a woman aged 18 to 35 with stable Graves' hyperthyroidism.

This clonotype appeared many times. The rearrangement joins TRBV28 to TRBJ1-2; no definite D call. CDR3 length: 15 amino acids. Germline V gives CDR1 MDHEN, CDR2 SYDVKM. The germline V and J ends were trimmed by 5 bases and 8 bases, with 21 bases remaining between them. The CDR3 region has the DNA TGTGCCAGCAGTCGCCGAGTCATCGGGCAGAGGGGCTACACCTTC. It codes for CASSRRVIGQRGYTF.

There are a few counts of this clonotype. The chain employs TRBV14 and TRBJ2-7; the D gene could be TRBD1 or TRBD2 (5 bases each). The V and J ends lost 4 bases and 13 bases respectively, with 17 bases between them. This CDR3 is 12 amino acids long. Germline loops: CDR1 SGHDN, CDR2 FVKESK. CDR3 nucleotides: TGTGCCAGCAGCCCCCAGGGCCCCGGGGTATACTTC. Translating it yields CASSPQGPGVYF.

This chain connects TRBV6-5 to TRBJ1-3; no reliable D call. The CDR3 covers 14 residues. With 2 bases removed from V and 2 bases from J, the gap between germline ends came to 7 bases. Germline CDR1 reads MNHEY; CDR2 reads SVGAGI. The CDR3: CASSYDGTGNTIYF. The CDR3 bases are TGTGCCAGCAGTTACGACGGAACTGGAAACACCATATATTTT.

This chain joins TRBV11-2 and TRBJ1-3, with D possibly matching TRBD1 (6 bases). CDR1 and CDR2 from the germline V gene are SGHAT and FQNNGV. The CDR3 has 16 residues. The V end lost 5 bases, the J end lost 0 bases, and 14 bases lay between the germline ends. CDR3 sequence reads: CASSRGTLSSGNTIYF. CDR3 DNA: TGTGCCAGCAGCCGAGGGACACTGAGCTCTGGAAACACCATATATTTT.

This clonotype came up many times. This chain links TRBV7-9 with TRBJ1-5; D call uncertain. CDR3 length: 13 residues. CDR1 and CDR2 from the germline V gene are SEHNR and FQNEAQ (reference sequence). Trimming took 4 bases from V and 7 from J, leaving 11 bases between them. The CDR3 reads CASSSSQGQPQHF. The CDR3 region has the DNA TGTGCCAGCAGCTCGAGTCAAGGGCAGCCCCAGCATTTT.